This entry lists 23 T cell receptor beta chains sequenced from one sample in a study of response to subunit inactivated influenza vaccine. One entry per CDR3 protein results from TCRdb running MiXCR on the RT-PCR reads. Here the sample spans about 520,000 distinct CDR3 sequences, 25% being singletons. The specimen was CD4+ T cells sorted from PBMCs, collected more than 4 days after vaccination. These receptors all stem from a man between 50 and 59 years old who received an inactivated influenza vaccine.

The table lists this clonotype with a few counts. The chain has TRBV7-9 and TRBJ2-1, with D hard to call. The V gene lost 7 bases and the J gene lost 0 bases, with 19 bases spanning the gap. The germline gives CDR1 SEHNR, CDR2 FQNEAQ (reference sequence). The CDR3 has 17 residues. The CDR3 region has the DNA TGTGCCAGCACCCCTTCCGTTAGAAGGTTCTCCTACAATGAGCAGTTCTTC. It is translated as CASTPSVRRFSYNEQFF. The full variable domain, with the rest looked up from reference TRBV7-9 and TRBJ2-1, is DTGVSQNPRHKITKRGQNVTFRCDPISEHNRLYWYRQTLGQGPEFLTYFQNEAQLEKSRLLSDRFSAERPKGSFSTLEIQRTEQGDSAMYLCASTPSVRRFSYNEQFFGPGTRLTVL.

This clonotype showed up many times. At one boundary the junction diverges from the germline segment, which might be a read error. CDR3 DNA sequence: TGTGCTAGCAGCTTAGGACTAGCGGAAGAGACCCAGTACTTC. Residues: CASSLGLAEETQYF. The chain uses TRBV7-2 and TRBJ2-5; 10 bases fit TRBD2. This CDR3 is 14 amino acids long. Germline values: CDR1 SGHTA, CDR2 FQGNSA.

The chain carries TRBV6-1 and TRBJ2-5, with D perhaps TRBD1 (6 bases). Per the germline V gene, CDR1 is MNHNS and CDR2 is SASEGT. The V end lost 5 bases, the J end lost 5 bases, and 15 bases lay between the germline ends. The CDR3 is 14 amino acids. CDR3 in amino acids: CASSKGQFLETQYF. CDR3 nucleotides: TGTGCCAGCAGTAAAGGACAGTTTCTGGAGACCCAGTACTTC.

This clonotype was counted between two and nine times. The rearrangement joins TRBV7-9 to TRBJ2-1; D remains unclear. Germline loops: CDR1 SEHNR, CDR2 FQNEAQ (reference sequence). The V gene lost 4 bases and the J gene lost 8 bases, with 6 bases spanning the gap. This CDR3 has 11 residues. This chain's CDR3 is CASSSADEQFF. The CDR3 DNA is TGTGCCAGCAGCTCCGCAGATGAGCAGTTCTTC.

The chain carries TRBV7-8 and TRBJ2-7, with 10 bases identical to TRBD1. The V and J ends lost 2 bases and 6 bases, in that order; junction bases with no gene match: 7. From germline, CDR1 is SGHVS and CDR2 FQNEAQ. The CDR3 contains 15 residues. CDR3 protein: CASSLPGQGVSEQYF. As DNA, the CDR3 is TGTGCCAGCAGCTTACCCGGACAGGGGGTAAGCGAGCAGTACTTC.

The chain carries TRBV29-1 and TRBJ2-2; D not resolved. Trimming took off 7 bases at V and 0 bases at J, with 15 bases between the two ends. From germline, CDR1 is SQVTM and CDR2 ANQGSEA. The CDR3 consists of 15 residues. The CDR3 bases are TGCAGCGCTAAAACTGGAACATCGAACACCGGGGAGCTGTTTTTT. Encoded protein: CSAKTGTSNTGELFF.

The chain uses TRBV5-1 and TRBJ2-3, with 7 nucleotides matching TRBD1. The V gene end was trimmed by 4 bases and the J gene end by 6 bases; junction bases not matched to a gene: 2. Per the germline V gene, CDR1 is SGHRS and CDR2 is YFSETQ. The CDR3 runs to 12 residues. The CDR3 sequence is CASSQQGDTQYF. DNA of the CDR3: TGCGCCAGCAGCCAACAGGGGGATACGCAGTATTTT. The complete variable domain, with remaining parts taken from reference TRBV5-1 and TRBJ2-3, reads KAGVTQTPRYLIKTRGQQVTLSCSPISGHRSVSWYQQTPGQGLQFLFEYFSETQRNKGNFPGRFSGRQFSNSRSEMNVSTLELGDSALYLCASSQQGDTQYFGPGTRLTVL.

The CDR3 loop is CSARATLAVSNEQFF. As DNA, the CDR3 is TGCAGTGCTAGAGCAACCCTGGCGGTTAGCAATGAGCAGTTCTTC. This chain links TRBV20-1 with TRBJ2-1; the D is unclear. From germline, CDR1 is DFQATT and CDR2 SNEGSKA (reference sequence). This CDR3 comprises 15 residues. Trimming removed 1 base at V and 6 bases at J, with 16 bases between.

This sequence joins TRBV4-2 and TRBJ2-5; no clear D. Germline values: CDR1 LGHNA, CDR2 YNFKEQ. CDR3 size: 13 residues. The V end lost 0 bases, the J end lost 5 bases, and 7 bases lay between the germline ends. The CDR3 DNA reads as TGTGCCAGCAGCCAAGATGACGCGGAGACCCAGTACTTC. This translates into CASSQDDAETQYF.

This clonotype was counted a few times. J is TRBJ2-1 and V is TRBV9; 10 bases match TRBD2. This CDR3 has 16 residues. V dropped 1 base and J dropped 2; count of bases not matched to a gene: 3. Germline V gene lookup returns CDR1 SGDLS and CDR2 YYNGEE. This CDR3 reads CASSVLGLAAYNEQFF. The CDR3 nucleotides read TGTGCCAGCAGCGTACTAGGACTAGCGGCCTACAATGAGCAGTTCTTC.

The J gene is TRBJ2-2, the V gene TRBV27; perhaps TRBD2 as D (5 bases). V lost 5 bases and J 8 bases, leaving 15 bases between the germline ends. The germline V gene has CDR1 MNHEY and CDR2 SMNVEV (reference sequence). The CDR3 sequence is 14 residues long. CDR3 DNA: TGTGCCAGCAGTCCCGACTACCGAGGTGGGGAGCTGTTTTTT. It codes for CASSPDYRGGELFF.

A few counts support this clonotype. The chain carries TRBV27 and TRBJ1-1; D gene ambiguous. The CDR3 loop spans 13 amino acids. Trimming pared 6 bases from V and 1 base from J, leaving 9 bases between. From germline, CDR1 is MNHEY and CDR2 SMNVEV (reference sequence). This CDR3 is CASRLRQNTEAFF. CDR3 nucleotides: TGTGCCAGCAGGTTAAGGCAGAACACTGAAGCTTTCTTT.

In this sample, this clonotype turned up a few times. This sequence joins TRBV11-2 and TRBJ2-2, with a tentative D call TRBD2 (6 bases). Germline values: CDR1 SGHAT, CDR2 FQNNGV. Trimming pared 1 base from V and 1 base from J, leaving 19 bases between. The CDR3 runs 19 residues. For the CDR3, the DNA is TGTGCCAGCAGCTTAGTACTAGCCGGTCCCCAGAAGAACACCGGGGAGCTGTTTTTT. Protein: CASSLVLAGPQKNTGELFF.

Ten or more counts support this clonotype. V is TRBV4-3 and J is TRBJ2-1; TRBD2 agrees at 7 bases. Germline values: CDR1 LGHNA, CDR2 YSLEER. The CDR3 contains 17 residues. The junction had 11 bases not matched to a gene; V was cut back by 1 base and J by 5 bases. CDR3: CASSQGWAGRLNNEQFF. The CDR3 DNA sequence: TGCGCCAGCAGCCAAGGATGGGCCGGGAGGCTCAACAATGAGCAGTTCTTC.

This clonotype has just a few counts. The rearrangement uses TRBV30 and TRBJ2-1; a possible D gene is TRBD2 (6 bases). Trimming shortened V by 3 bases and J by 2 bases, and 11 bases separated the two germline ends. The V gene's germline CDR1 is GTSNPN and CDR2 SVGIG (reference sequence). The CDR3 loop spans 14 amino acids. This CDR3 is CAWRLGGAYNEQFF. CDR3 DNA: TGTGCCTGGAGGCTCGGCGGGGCCTACAATGAGCAGTTCTTC. Full variable domain (missing parts from reference TRBV30 and TRBJ2-1): SQTIHQWPATLVQPVGSPLSLECTVEGTSNPNLYWYRQAAGRGLQLLFYSVGIGQISSEVPQNLSASRPQDRQFILSSKKLLLSDSGFYLCAWRLGGAYNEQFFGPGTRLTVL.

The V gene is TRBV11-2, the J gene TRBJ2-3, with TRBD2 matching over 11 bases. Germline V gene sequence: CDR1 SGHAT, CDR2 FQNNGV. This CDR3 contains 15 residues. Trimming took 2 bases from V and 6 from J; bases not matched to a gene: 4. The DNA of the CDR3 is TGTGCCAGCAGCTTAAGTAGCGGGAGGGTGGATACGCAGTATTTT. It encodes CASSLSSGRVDTQYF.

The chain has TRBV3-1 and TRBJ2-7, with TRBD1 as a possible D gene (7 bases). Trimming pared 6 bases from V and 6 bases from J, leaving 18 bases between. CDR1 LGHDT and CDR2 YNNKEL come from the germline V gene (reference sequence). CDR3 length equals 14 residues. DNA of the CDR3: TGTGCCAGCAGTGGACCGGGGGCAGGGGGCGAGCAGTACTTC. Translation gives CASSGPGAGGEQYF.

This chain uses TRBV6-2 or TRBV6-3 with TRBJ2-4, with a weak D call TRBD2 (7 bases). Per germline, CDR1 MNHEY and CDR2 SVGEGT. Trimming took off 4 bases at V and 0 bases at J, with 16 bases between the two ends. The CDR3 length is 17 residues. This chain's CDR3 is CASSWGGIGLAKNIQYF. The CDR3 bases are TGTGCCAGCAGTTGGGGGGGCATTGGGCTAGCCAAAAACATTCAGTACTTC.

This clonotype has just a few counts. The chain has TRBV3-1 and TRBJ1-1, with 7 bases matching TRBD1. From germline, CDR1 is LGHDT and CDR2 YNNKEL (reference sequence). There are 15 residues in the CDR3. V trimming: 4 bases; J trimming: 1 base; junction bases outside the gene matches: 6. Written as DNA, the CDR3 is TGTGCCAGCAGCCCGTATGGGACAGAGAACACTGAAGCTTTCTTT. Translating gives CASSPYGTENTEAFF.

V gene TRBV4-2 combines with J gene TRBJ2-5; tentatively, D is TRBD2 (5 bases). The CDR3 consists of 15 residues. V shed 1 base and J shed 0 bases, with 9 bases lying between them. CDR1 and CDR2 from the germline V gene are LGHNA and YNFKEQ. The CDR3: CASSQGGPNQETQYF. The CDR3 DNA sequence: TGTGCCAGCAGCCAAGGCGGGCCCAACCAAGAGACCCAGTACTTC.

This chain uses TRBV20-1 with TRBJ2-3; 12 bases map to TRBD2. CDR1 and CDR2 (germline): DFQATT, SNEGSKA (reference sequence). V lost 6 bases to trimming and J lost 2 bases; unmatched junction nucleotides: 9. The CDR3 length is 16 residues. CDR3 sequence reads: CSAQRLAGDPTDTQYF. The DNA of the CDR3 is TGCAGTGCCCAACGACTAGCGGGAGACCCCACAGATACGCAGTATTTT.

The rearrangement uses TRBV28 and TRBJ2-7; D is unclear. The CDR3 has 13 residues. The V gene lost 2 bases and the J gene lost 3 bases, with 8 bases spanning the gap. The V gene's germline CDR1 is MDHEN and CDR2 SYDVKM. CDR3 bases: TGTGCCAGCAGTTTAATGGGCGTCTACGAGCAGTACTTC. Translation gives CASSLMGVYEQYF.

This clonotype was counted at least ten times. The CDR3 DNA sequence: TGTGCCAGCAGTCTGGGGGACACAATGTCCTACGAGCAGTACTTC. Encoded protein: CASSLGDTMSYEQYF. The rearrangement links TRBV12-3 or TRBV12-4 to TRBJ2-7, with D perhaps TRBD1 (6 bases). This CDR3 has 15 residues. Trimming pared 5 bases from V and 1 base from J, leaving 15 bases between.